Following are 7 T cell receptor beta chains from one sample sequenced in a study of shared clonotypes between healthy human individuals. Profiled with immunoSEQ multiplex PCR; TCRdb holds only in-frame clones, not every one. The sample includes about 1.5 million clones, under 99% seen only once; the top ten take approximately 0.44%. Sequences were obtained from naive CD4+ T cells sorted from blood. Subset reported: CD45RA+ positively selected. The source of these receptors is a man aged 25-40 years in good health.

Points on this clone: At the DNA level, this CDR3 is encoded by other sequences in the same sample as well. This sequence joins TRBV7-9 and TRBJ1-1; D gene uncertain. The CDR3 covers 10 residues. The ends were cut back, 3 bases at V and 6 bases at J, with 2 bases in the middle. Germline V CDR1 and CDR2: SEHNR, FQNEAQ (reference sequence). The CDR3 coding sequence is TGTGCCAGCAGCTTGGCTGAAGCTTTCTTT. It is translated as CASSLAEAFF.

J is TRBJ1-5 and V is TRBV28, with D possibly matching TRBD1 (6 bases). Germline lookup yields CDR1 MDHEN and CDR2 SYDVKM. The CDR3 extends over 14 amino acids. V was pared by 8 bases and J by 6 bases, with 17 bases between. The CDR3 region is CASGEMGAAQPQHF. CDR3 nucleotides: TGTGCCAGCGGGGAGATGGGGGCAGCTCAGCCCCAGCATTTT.

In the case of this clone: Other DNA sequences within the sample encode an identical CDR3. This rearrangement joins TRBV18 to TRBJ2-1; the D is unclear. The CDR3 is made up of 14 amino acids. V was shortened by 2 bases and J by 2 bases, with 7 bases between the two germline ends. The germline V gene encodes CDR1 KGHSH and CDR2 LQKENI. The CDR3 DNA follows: TGTGCCAGCTCACCAACCAGGACCTACAATGAGCAGTTCTTC. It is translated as CASSPTRTYNEQFF.

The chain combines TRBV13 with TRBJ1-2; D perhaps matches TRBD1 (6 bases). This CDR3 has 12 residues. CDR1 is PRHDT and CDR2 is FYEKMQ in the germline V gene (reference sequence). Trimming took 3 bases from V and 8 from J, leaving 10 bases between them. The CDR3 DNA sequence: TGTGCCAGCAGCTTGGGGGCGCGGGGCTACACCTTC. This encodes CASSLGARGYTF.

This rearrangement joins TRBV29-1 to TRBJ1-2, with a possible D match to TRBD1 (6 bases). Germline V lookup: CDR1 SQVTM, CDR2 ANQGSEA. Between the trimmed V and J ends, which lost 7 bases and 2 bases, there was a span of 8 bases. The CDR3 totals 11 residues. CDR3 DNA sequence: TGCAGCGGAGGGGGGAACTATGGCTACACCTTC. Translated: CSGGGNYGYTF.

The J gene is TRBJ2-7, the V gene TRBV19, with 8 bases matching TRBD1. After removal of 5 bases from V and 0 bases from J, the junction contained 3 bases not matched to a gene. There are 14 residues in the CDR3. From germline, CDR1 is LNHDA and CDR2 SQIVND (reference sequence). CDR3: CASSWTGSSYEQYF. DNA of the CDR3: TGTGCCAGTAGTTGGACAGGGTCCTCCTACGAGCAGTACTTC.

In DNA, the CDR3 is TGTGCCAGTAGTCGGCCCGGGGGTACGGGGTCGGGCGAGCAGTACTTC. This sequence encodes CASSRPGGTGSGEQYF. The genes are TRBV19 and TRBJ2-7; tentative D call: TRBD2 (6 bases). This CDR3 is 16 amino acids long. V shed 5 bases and J shed 6 bases, with 23 bases lying between them. The germline gives CDR1 LNHDA, CDR2 SQIVND (reference sequence).